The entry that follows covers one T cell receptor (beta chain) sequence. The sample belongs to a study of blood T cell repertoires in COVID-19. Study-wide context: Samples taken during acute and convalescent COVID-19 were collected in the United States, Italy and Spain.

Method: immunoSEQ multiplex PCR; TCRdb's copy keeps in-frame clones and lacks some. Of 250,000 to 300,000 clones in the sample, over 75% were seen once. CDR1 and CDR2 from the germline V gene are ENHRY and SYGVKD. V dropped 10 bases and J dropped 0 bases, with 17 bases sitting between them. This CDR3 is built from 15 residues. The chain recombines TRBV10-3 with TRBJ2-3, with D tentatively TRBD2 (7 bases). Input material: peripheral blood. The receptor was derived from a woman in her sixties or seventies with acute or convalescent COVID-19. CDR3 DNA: TGTGCCACGGGGGGCAGCCAATCTAGCACAGATACGCAGTATTTT. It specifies CATGGSQSSTDTQYF.